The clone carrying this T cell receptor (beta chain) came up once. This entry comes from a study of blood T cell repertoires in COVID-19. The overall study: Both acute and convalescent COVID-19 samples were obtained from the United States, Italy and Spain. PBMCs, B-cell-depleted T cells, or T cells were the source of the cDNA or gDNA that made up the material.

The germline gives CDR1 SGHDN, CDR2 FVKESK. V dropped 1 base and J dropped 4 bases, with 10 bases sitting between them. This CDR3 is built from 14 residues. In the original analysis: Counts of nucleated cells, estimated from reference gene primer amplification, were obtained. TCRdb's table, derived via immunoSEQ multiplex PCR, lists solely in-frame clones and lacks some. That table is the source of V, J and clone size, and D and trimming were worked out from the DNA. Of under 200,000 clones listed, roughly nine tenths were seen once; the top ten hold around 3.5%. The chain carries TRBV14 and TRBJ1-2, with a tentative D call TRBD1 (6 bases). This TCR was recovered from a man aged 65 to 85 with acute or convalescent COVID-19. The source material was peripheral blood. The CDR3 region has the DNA TGTGCCAGCAGCCAAGTCGGGGGGGCCTATGGCTACACCTTC. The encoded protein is CASSQVGGAYGYTF.